This T cell receptor (beta chain) was recorded in a study of T cells in Graves' hyperthyroidism and ophthalmopathy (dated by TCRdb to 2018 to 2020). Regarding the study in general: A discovery cohort of about a hundred patients, 43 with Graves' ophthalmopathy and 55 to 60 with stable Graves' hyperthyroidism, was used to find distinguishing TCR V-J signatures. Thyroid tissue and blood T-cell repertoires from several Graves' hyperthyroidism patients were also compared in the study. Whether ophthalmopathy could be predicted prospectively was tested in an independent validation cohort made up of some 20 hyperthyroidism patients plus 17 patients who later progressed to ophthalmopathy. After sampling, hyperthyroidism patients received methimazole starting at 30 mg daily, and ophthalmopathy patients received high-dose intravenous methylprednisolone. The paper reports TCR Vbeta CDR3 sequencing of approximately 130 peripheral blood samples: around 45 ophthalmopathy, about 75 hyperthyroidism and about 17 progressor patients. The roughly 91 discovery patients were randomly split 7:3 into training and test sets.

The paper as a whole reports these results and caveats: In cross-validation, a model built on a 13 V-J signature told ophthalmopathy apart from stable hyperthyroidism with approximately 90% sensitivity and about 81% specificity, and in testing the same model reached 80%/75%. Most expanded thyroid clonotypes (frequency above 0.001) were also detected in blood, suggesting blood repertoires may reflect thyroid immune responses. In validation, the model predicted progression to ophthalmopathy a median of 6.5 months before onset, with 65% to 71% sensitivity and 72.22% specificity. No statistical method was used to set the sample size in advance, and investigators knew the group allocation.

Amplification of TCR beta CDR3 regions was carried out from RNA transcripts. For the first round of RT-PCR on the TCR CDR3, the HTBI primer set was used together with the Qiagen OneStep RT-PCR kit. Libraries were constructed in a second round of multiplex PCR, after which size selection and purification were performed. Sequencing of the libraries was done on an Illumina HiSeq2000 using paired-end 100 bp reads. In the original analysis: SOAPnuke was used to process the raw data, removing reads that contained adapters or uncalled bases, had a mean Phred below 15, or lacked an exact match to the constant primer or identifier. COPE v1.2.5 was used to merge high-quality paired reads, and clonotypes were defined as unique nucleotide sequences. MiTCR v1.1 was used to align the clonotypes against IMGT TRBV, TRBD and TRBJ reference segments. Only V-J combinations with frequency above 0.0001, covering 99% to 99.2% of repertoires, were analysed. A TCS score was defined as the ratio between F50 (clonal expansion) and ExV (chaos), using BLOSUM62-based TCRdist between CDR3 peptides within each V-J. Welch's t-statistics and random forest reduced roughly 500 V-J features to 10 to 15, which were used in a naive Bayes classifier (R e1071). The similarity between thyroid and blood repertoires was quantified using the Morisita-Horn index. The public sequencing data were trimmed at Q25 with fastp and processed into clonotypes with MiXCR by TCRdb, which kept only in-frame beta chains. Rows are combined by CDR3 protein, so each entry shows the most common genes and DNA. The V and J calls and clone size are TCRdb's, not the authors'. Within this sample are about 610,000 distinct CDR3 sequences, with approximately 44% of them counted one time only. About 7.8% of the sample is held by the ten biggest clonotypes.

This clonotype was observed at least ten times. This clone's antigen is unknown. No base quality information exists; no much larger clone differs at one position. Its CDR3 holds 17 amino acids, cysteine through phenylalanine. The CDR3 DNA has 51 bases and is translated from base 1. The trim is 6 bases for V and 0 bases for J, with a gap of 18 bases between the germline ends. The germline V gene provides CDR1 MNHEY and CDR2 SVGAGI. Stable Graves' hyperthyroidism was defined as no progression to ophthalmopathy during 18 months of follow-up. The hyperthyroidism patients were between 18 and 65 years old and newly diagnosed, with a disease duration of less than 2 months. Patients with uncontrolled infections, other autoimmune diseases, pregnancy or lactation were excluded. Diagnoses were established on the basis of clinical symptoms, serum thyroxine and TRAb, thyroid ultrasound, and orbital computed tomography. Total RNA was extracted with Trizol reagent, and quality was checked on an Agilent 2100 Bioanalyzer.

Sequencing was done on a sample of peripheral blood or thyroid tissue (not recorded which). This sequence originates from a woman younger than 35 with Graves' hyperthyroidism. The chain uses TRBV6-5 and TRBJ1-5; the D gene is not confidently resolved. Here is the DNA: TGTGCCAGCAGGGCCGCTAACTATGATTATAGCAATCAGCCCCAGCATTTT. Its protein product is CASRAANYDYSNQPQHF.